Following are 24 T cell receptor beta chains from one sample sequenced in a study of beta chain bispecific antibodies for T cell cancers. TCRdb ran MiXCR on the 5' RACE reads and lists one entry per CDR3 protein. Of about 20,000 distinct CDR3 sequences listed, more than 2% are singletons. Findings and caveats of the study: Most targeted TRBV signal came from the leukemia cell line cells, not normal T cells. The TRBV12-3 share of total TRBV signal fell roughly 99% after anti-TRBV12 rather than anti-CD19 exposure.

Either OKT3 anti-CD3 antibody or CD3/CD28 beads expanded T cells from blood mononuclear cells over about three days. No antigen has been assigned to these receptors. The specimen was healthy donor T cells cultured with leukemia cells, collected from a culture containing a bispecific antibody targeting TCR Vbeta12. The receptors stem from a human donor in good health. Some clones in this sample may be carry-over from other donors' samples.

This clonotype was seen ten or more times. The V call is TRBV6-2 or TRBV6-3, the J call TRBJ2-3; 7 nucleotides match TRBD1. This CDR3 has 14 residues. Per the germline V gene, CDR1 is MNHEY and CDR2 is SVGEGT. The CDR3 loop reads CGVSGTASTDTQYF. The DNA of the CDR3 is TGTGGTGTTTCCGGGACAGCGAGCACAGATACGCAGTATTTT.

This clonotype was counted many times. The V and J genes are TRBV19 and TRBJ2-7; D is possibly TRBD2 (6 bases). This CDR3 region has 15 residues. Deletions cut 1 base from V and 3 bases from J, with 13 bases between. Germline V CDR1 and CDR2: LNHDA, SQIVND (reference sequence). The CDR3 reads CASSIVGGTNYEQYF. CDR3 nucleotides: TGTGCCAGTAGTATAGTCGGGGGAACAAACTACGAGCAGTACTTC.

By share, this clonotype ranks as medium-sized (0.01 to 0.1%). J is TRBJ2-1 and V is TRBV20-1; 10 bases map to TRBD2. Germline CDR1 is DFQATT and CDR2 is SNEGSKA (reference sequence). V lost 0 bases to trimming and J lost 8 bases; unmatched junction nucleotides: 7. This CDR3 has 15 amino acids. The CDR3 coding sequence is TGCAGTGCTAGAGATTTGGAGCGGGGGGGCTATGAGCAGTTCTTC. It specifies CSARDLERGGYEQFF.

This clonotype was observed many times. The gene calls are TRBV19 and TRBJ1-5; TRBD1 might be the D (6 bases). The CDR3 totals 17 residues. Trimming took 1 base from V and 4 from J, leaving 17 bases between them. Germline CDR1 is LNHDA and CDR2 is SQIVND (reference sequence). For the CDR3, the DNA is TGTGCCAGTAGTATAGGCTATGAGTGGGGGGCTAATCAGCCCCAGCATTTT. The encoded protein is CASSIGYEWGANQPQHF.

This clonotype was observed at least ten times. J is TRBJ1-1 and V is TRBV6-5; D remains ambiguous. Germline CDR1 reads MNHEY; CDR2 reads SVGAGI. Trimming took off 4 bases at V and 1 base at J, with 7 bases between the two ends. The CDR3 is made up of 13 amino acids. This CDR3 reads CASSLMENTEAFF. CDR3 coding DNA: TGTGCCAGCAGTTTAATGGAGAACACTGAAGCTTTCTTT.

The sample holds many counts of this clonotype. The chain uses TRBV7-8 and TRBJ1-2; D is perhaps TRBD1 (6 bases). CDR1 and CDR2 (germline): SGHVS, FQNEAQ. The CDR3 extends over 17 amino acids. Trimming took off 1 base at V and 4 bases at J, with 19 bases between the two ends. CDR3 residues: CASSLGRDTGPFYGYTF. CDR3 in DNA: TGTGCCAGCAGCTTAGGCCGGGACACTGGCCCCTTCTATGGCTACACCTTC. Drawing the rest from reference TRBV7-8 and TRBJ1-2, the complete variable domain is GAGVSQSPRYKVAKRGQDVALRCDPISGHVSLFWYQQALGQGPEFLTYFQNEAQLDKSGLPSDRFFAERPEGSVSTLKIQRTQQEDSAVYLCASSLGRDTGPFYGYTFGSGTRLTVV.

This clonotype turned up a few times. This chain joins TRBV29-1 and TRBJ1-2; D unclear. Per the germline V gene, CDR1 is SQVTM and CDR2 is ANQGSEA. This CDR3 has 14 amino acids. V was trimmed by 7 bases and J by 7 bases, leaving 22 bases between them. The CDR3 bases are TGCAGCGCCCAAGGCCAGCCACCCCTATCTGGCTACACCTTC. Protein sequence: CSAQGQPPLSGYTF.

In its sample, this clonotype was seen many times. The chain couples TRBV19 to TRBJ1-5, with D unclear. The V end was cut by 5 bases, the J end by 2 bases, with 7 bases between. The CDR3 consists of 13 residues. Germline V lookup: CDR1 LNHDA, CDR2 SQIVND (reference sequence). The CDR3 region has the DNA TGTGCCAGTAGTGTAGGAGGCAATCAGCCCCAGCATTTT. Translated: CASSVGGNQPQHF.

At least ten counts were recorded for this clonotype. The gene calls are TRBV7-8 and TRBJ2-5; 7 nucleotides align to TRBD2. The germline gives CDR1 SGHVS, CDR2 FQNEAQ. The junction had 6 bases not matched to a gene; V was cut back by 5 bases and J by 3 bases. The CDR3 runs 14 residues. CDR3: CASSPGRGEETQYF. The CDR3 DNA follows: TGTGCCAGCAGCCCTGGGAGGGGAGAAGAGACCCAGTACTTC.

This clonotype was recorded many times. The J gene is TRBJ1-1, the V gene TRBV27, with unresolved D. The V gene's germline CDR1 is MNHEY and CDR2 SMNVEV (reference sequence). The V and J ends lost 0 bases and 0 bases respectively, with 2 bases between them. CDR3 length equals 13 residues. The CDR3 loop is CASSLSMNTEAFF. The CDR3 DNA reads TGTGCCAGCAGTTTATCGATGAACACTGAAGCTTTCTTT.

This clonotype has ten or more counts. The rearrangement uses TRBV14 and TRBJ2-7; weak D call: TRBD2 (6 bases). Germline-derived CDR1 and CDR2 are SGHDN and FVKESK. The V end lost 1 base, the J end lost 6 bases, and 13 bases lay between the germline ends. The CDR3 has 14 residues. CDR3 region: CASSQGRQGGEQYF. CDR3 in DNA: TGTGCCAGCAGCCAAGGTCGTCAGGGAGGCGAGCAGTACTTC. The whole variable domain, filled in from reference TRBV14 and TRBJ2-7, reads EAGVTQFPSHSVIEKGQTVTLRCDPISGHDNLYWYRRVMGKEIKFLLHFVKESKQDESGMPNNRFLAERTGGTYSTLKVQPAELEDSGVYFCASSQGRQGGEQYFGPGTRLTVT.

This clonotype was seen at least ten times. The gene calls are TRBV6-1 and TRBJ1-2; 9 bases are a match to TRBD1. Germline V gene lookup returns CDR1 MNHNS and CDR2 SASEGT. Trimming cost V 2 bases and J 4 bases; bases outside gene matches: 5. The CDR3 totals 15 residues. CDR3 loop: CASSELDRGGYGYTF. CDR3 DNA sequence: TGTGCCAGCAGTGAACTGGACAGGGGCGGCTATGGCTACACCTTC.

This clonotype appeared many times. V usage is TRBV29-1 and J usage is TRBJ2-2; D assignment may be TRBD1 or TRBD2 (5 bases each). V was trimmed by 7 bases and J by 0 bases, leaving 12 bases between them. Germline V gene data show CDR1 as SQVTM and CDR2 as ANQGSEA. The CDR3 has 14 residues. The CDR3 DNA reads as TGCAGCGCCGAGGGACGAACGAACACCGGGGAGCTGTTTTTT. Translation gives CSAEGRTNTGELFF.

This clonotype was observed many times. J is TRBJ1-4 and V is TRBV6-6; unclear D gene. The CDR3 runs 17 residues. Between the trimmed V and J ends, which lost 6 bases and 2 bases, there was a span of 19 bases. Germline values: CDR1 MNHNY, CDR2 SVGAGI (reference sequence). CDR3 DNA: TGTGCCAGCAGCCGAACCCCACCCGGGGTGACTAATGAAAAACTGTTTTTT. Translating it yields CASSRTPPGVTNEKLFF.

This clonotype was detected many times. The genes are TRBV5-1 and TRBJ2-3; 7 nucleotides align to TRBD1. Per the germline V gene, CDR1 is SGHRS and CDR2 is YFSETQ. The CDR3 is made up of 11 amino acids. V shed 6 bases, J shed 5 bases, and the junction held 0 bases outside the gene matches. In nucleotides, the CDR3 is TGCGCCAGCACAGGGGGAGATACGCAGTATTTT. Residues: CASTGGDTQYF.

This clonotype was found many times. Compared with germline, one end of the junction differs, possibly owing to a read error. The genes are TRBV10-2 and TRBJ1-3, with TRBD1 as a possible D gene (6 bases). The CDR3 is 15 amino acids. Germline V CDR1 and CDR2: WSHSY, SAAADI. CDR3 region: CASSDETGSGHTIYF. As DNA, the CDR3 is TGCGCCAGCAGTGACGAAACAGGGAGTGGACACACCATATATTTT.

By sample share, this clonotype is medium-sized. The gene calls are TRBV3-1 and TRBJ2-1; maybe TRBD1 (5 bases). The germline V gene has CDR1 LGHDT and CDR2 YNNKEL (reference sequence). This CDR3 region has 12 residues. V lost 4 bases, J lost 6 bases, and 7 bases lay in between. Written as DNA, the CDR3 is TGTGCCAGCAGCCCTGACAGCAATGAGCAGTTCTTC. Translating gives CASSPDSNEQFF.

This clonotype was observed at least ten times. The chain is built from TRBV7-9 and TRBJ1-1, with D unclear. The CDR3 is 17 amino acids. The V gene's germline CDR1 is SEHNR and CDR2 FQNEAQ (reference sequence). V was clipped by 0 bases and J by 0 bases, with 14 bases between them. DNA for the CDR3: TGTGCCAGCAGCTTAGCAGCGGACGTCATCATGAACACTGAAGCTTTCTTT. Amino acid sequence: CASSLAADVIMNTEAFF.

This clonotype was found many times. This chain connects TRBV10-3 to TRBJ2-7; no clear D gene. V was clipped by 4 bases and J by 2 bases, with 12 bases between them. The CDR3 spans 14 residues. Germline V gene sequence: CDR1 ENHRY, CDR2 SYGVKD. CDR3 residues: CAISVEAPPYEQYF. The CDR3 DNA sequence: TGTGCCATCAGTGTGGAAGCGCCACCCTACGAGCAGTACTTC.

This clonotype occurred a few times. The chain employs TRBV6-4 and TRBJ2-7; no reliable D call. Per germline, CDR1 MRHNA and CDR2 SNTAGT. There are 14 residues in the CDR3. Between the trimmed V and J ends, which lost 1 base and 2 bases, there was a span of 9 bases. CDR3 coding DNA: TGTGCCAGCAGTGACTACAGTTCCCCCTACGAGCAGTACTTC. This sequence encodes CASSDYSSPYEQYF.

This clonotype is labeled medium-sized. The chain carries TRBV6-1 and TRBJ1-6; D perhaps matches TRBD1 (6 bases). The CDR3 runs to 16 residues. The germline CDR1 and CDR2 sequences are MNHNS and SASEGT. Trimming shortened V by 2 bases and J by 6 bases, and 14 bases separated the two germline ends. The CDR3 protein is CASSEPPGGSNSPLHF. The CDR3 coding sequence is TGTGCCAGCAGTGAACCCCCGGGGGGCTCTAATTCACCCCTCCACTTT.

This clonotype was counted many times. The chain employs TRBV20-1 and TRBJ2-1; 9 bases match TRBD2. J was trimmed by 9 bases and V by 0 bases; bases with no gene match: 9. This CDR3 has 15 residues. Germline CDR1 is DFQATT and CDR2 is SNEGSKA (reference sequence). The CDR3 bases are TGCAGTGCTAGAGATGGGCTAGCGGGGAAGGGTGAGCAGTTCTTC. The encoded protein is CSARDGLAGKGEQFF.

This clonotype was observed a handful of times. V usage is TRBV7-9 and J usage is TRBJ1-1; D is perhaps TRBD1 (5 bases). The CDR3 consists of 11 residues. Germline CDR1 and CDR2: SEHNR and FQNEAQ (reference sequence). V lost 4 bases and J 11 bases, leaving 11 bases between the germline ends. CDR3 in DNA: TGTGCCAGCAGCTACGGGACGTTTGCTTTCTTT. This translates into CASSYGTFAFF.

This clonotype came up many times. The rearrangement uses TRBV19 and TRBJ2-7; no reliable D call. V was pared by 0 bases and J by 0 bases, with 6 bases between. The germline CDR1 and CDR2 sequences are LNHDA and SQIVND (reference sequence). There are 14 residues in the CDR3. For the CDR3, the DNA is TGTGCCAGTAGTATAGATACCGGCTCCTACGAGCAGTACTTC. Amino acid sequence: CASSIDTGSYEQYF.